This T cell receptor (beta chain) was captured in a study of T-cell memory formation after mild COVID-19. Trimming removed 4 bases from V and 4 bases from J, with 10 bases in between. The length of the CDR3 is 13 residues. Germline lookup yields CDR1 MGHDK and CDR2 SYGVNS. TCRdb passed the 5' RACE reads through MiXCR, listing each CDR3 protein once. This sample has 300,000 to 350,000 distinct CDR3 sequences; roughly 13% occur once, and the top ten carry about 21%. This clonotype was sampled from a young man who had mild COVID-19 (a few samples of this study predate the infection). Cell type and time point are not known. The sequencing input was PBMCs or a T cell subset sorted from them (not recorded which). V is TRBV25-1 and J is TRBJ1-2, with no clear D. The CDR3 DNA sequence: TGTGCCAGCAGTGCTAGTGAGCTCTATGGCTACACCTTC. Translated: CASSASELYGYTF.